The clone carrying this T cell receptor beta chain has a handful of counts. No antigen is known for it. This record comes from a study of beta chain features in type 1 diabetes. Study-level information: Across all samples, approximately 99 million sorted cells were examined.

Broader study findings: Whether TCRB rearrangement is influenced by HLA type went unresolved here. There was a moderate but significant shortening of TCRB CDR3s in all four CD4+ subsets of Type 1 diabetes patients. The cDNA sequencing approach could over-represent high-TCR-expressing cells.

Expressed TCRB transcripts were sequenced, since all the RNA that had been isolated was reverse transcribed. Clones were sequenced by immunoSEQ multiplex PCR, and TCRdb holds only the in-frame ones, with some missing. There are 350,000 to 400,000 clones in the sample; over 9.5% occur only once, and about 0.01% lies in the top ten. Germline assignment: CDR1 MGHDK and CDR2 SYGVNS. The CDR3 runs 14 residues. J lost 6 bases, V lost 4 bases, and 8 bases had no gene match. Sequencing was performed on naive CD4+ T cells from blood. The chain combines TRBV25-1 with TRBJ2-5; 7 positions match TRBD2. The receptor's source is a woman under 30 with type 1 diabetes. In nucleotides, the CDR3 is TGTGCCAGCAGTGGACTAGCAGTCTCGAAGACCCAGTACTTC. The encoded protein is CASSGLAVSKTQYF.